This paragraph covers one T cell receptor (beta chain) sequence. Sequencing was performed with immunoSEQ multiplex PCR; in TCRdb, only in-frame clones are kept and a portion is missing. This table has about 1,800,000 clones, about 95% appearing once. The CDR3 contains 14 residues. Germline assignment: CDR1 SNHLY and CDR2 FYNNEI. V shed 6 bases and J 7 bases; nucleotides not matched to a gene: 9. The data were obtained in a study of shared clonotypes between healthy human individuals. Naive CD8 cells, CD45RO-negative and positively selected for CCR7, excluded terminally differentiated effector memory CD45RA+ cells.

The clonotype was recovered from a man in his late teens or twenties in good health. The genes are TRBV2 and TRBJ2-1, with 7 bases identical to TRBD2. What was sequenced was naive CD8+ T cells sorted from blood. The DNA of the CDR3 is TGTGCCAGCAGCGCCGATGGTAGCGGGAATGAGCAGTTCTTC. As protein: CASSADGSGNEQFF. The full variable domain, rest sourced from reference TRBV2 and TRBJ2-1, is EPEVTQTPSHQVTQMGQEVILRCVPISNHLYFYWYRQILGQKVEFLVSFYNNEISEKSEIFDDQFSVERPDGSNFTLKIRSTKLEDSAMYFCASSADGSGNEQFFGPGTRLTVL.